Listed below are T cell receptor beta chains from one sample, sequenced in a study of vaccination and CD4 T cells after COVID-19. TCRdb redid the calling of the PCR reads with MiXCR, one entry per CDR3 protein. The table records 20,000 to 30,000 distinct CDR3 sequences, more than 40% of them present only once. These receptors lack a known antigen. What was sequenced was CD4+ T cells from blood, cultured in vitro. These receptor sequences come from a human donor who had recovered from COVID-19. CDR3s include the opening cysteine and the closing phenylalanine or tryptophan. A D gene is named only where the DNA matches it firmly. For some rows the clone size is stated as once, few or many, or as a class when expanded; others skip it.

clone_size | d_call | j_call | cdr3_length | v_call | cdr3_aa | cdr3_nt
. | . | TRBJ2-1 | 17 | TRBV27 | CASSLEGPPSSYNEQFF | TGTGCCAGCAGTTTGGAGGGTCCCCCGAGCTCCTACAATGAGCAGTTCTTC
. | . | TRBJ2-7 | 13 | TRBV25-1 | CATGEGTLPKQYF | TGTGCCACCGGGGAGGGGACACTACCCAAACAGTACTTC
. | . | TRBJ2-7 | 14 | TRBV20-1 | CSASTQRAVYEQYF | TGCAGTGCTAGTACCCAGCGGGCAGTCTACGAGCAGTACTTC
. | . | TRBJ2-4 | 14 | TRBV5-1 | CASSLEGSANIQYF | TGCGCCAGCAGCTTGGAGGGTAGCGCGAACATTCAGTACTTC
few | . | TRBJ1-1 | 13 | TRBV24-1 | CATSDYGYTEAFF | TGTGCCACCAGTGATTACGGGTACACTGAAGCTTTCTTT
. | TRBD2 | TRBJ2-1 | 17 | TRBV19 | CASSAGTSGRARNEQFF | TGTGCCAGTAGTGCCGGGACTAGCGGGAGGGCCCGGAATGAGCAGTTCTTC
. | TRBD1 | TRBJ1-2 | 16 | TRBV6-2/TRBV6-3 | CASSYSIQGERYGYTF | TGTGCCAGCAGTTACTCGATACAGGGGGAGAGATATGGCTACACCTTC
. | TRBD1 | TRBJ2-2 | 16 | TRBV19 | CASSLDRGIVTGELFF | TGTGCCAGTAGTCTCGACAGGGGTATTGTCACCGGGGAGCTGTTTTTT
. | . | TRBJ1-1 | 14 | TRBV7-9 | CASSLAEGFTEAFF | TGTGCCAGCAGCTTAGCGGAGGGGTTCACTGAAGCTTTCTTT
. | . | TRBJ1-2 | 14 | TRBV7-2 | CASSSRVLTGGYTF | TGTGCCAGCAGCTCCCGGGTCCTAACCGGTGGCTACACCTTC
few | . | TRBJ2-1 | 18 | TRBV20-1 | CSARDLSRVTLGANEQFF | TGCAGTGCTAGAGATCTAAGCCGGGTTACCCTCGGGGCTAATGAGCAGTTCTTC
. | . | TRBJ2-7 | 13 | TRBV6-5 | CASSYGVASEQYF | TGTGCCAGCAGTTATGGGGTCGCGAGCGAGCAGTACTTC
few | TRBD1 | TRBJ1-1 | 20 | TRBV7-3 | CASSLELWIRGQELNTEAFF | TGTGCCAGCAGCTTAGAACTTTGGATTCGTGGACAGGAGTTGAACACTGAAGCTTTCTTT
once | . | TRBJ1-4 | 13 | TRBV6-1 | CASNRGFGEKLFF | TGTGCCAGCAATCGGGGGTTCGGGGAAAAACTGTTTTTT
. | TRBD1 | TRBJ1-1 | 13 | TRBV6-4 | CASRRDRDTEAFF | TGTGCCAGCAGAAGGGACAGAGACACTGAAGCTTTCTTT
. | . | TRBJ2-3 | 14 | TRBV28 | CASTVGQSTDTQYF | TGTGCCAGCACAGTTGGACAGAGCACAGATACGCAGTATTTT
. | . | TRBJ1-1 | 14 | TRBV7-8 | CASSSGTGNTEAFF | TGTGCCAGCAGCTCCGGGACCGGGAACACTGAAGCTTTCTTT
few | . | TRBJ2-3 | 13 | TRBV7-6 | CASSLTWTDTQYF | TGTGCCAGCAGCTTGACGTGGACAGATACGCAGTATTTT
. | . | TRBJ1-2 | 14 | TRBV2 | CASSEGPRIYGYTF | TGTGCCAGCAGTGAAGGACCGAGAATCTATGGCTACACCTTC
. | TRBD2 | TRBJ2-7 | 18 | TRBV20-1 | CSARGRVVGRAGTYEQYF | TGCAGTGCTAGAGGGCGGGTTGTCGGGAGGGCCGGTACCTACGAGCAGTACTTC
. | . | TRBJ1-5 | 13 | TRBV6-5 | CASSYSTREPQHF | TGTGCCAGCAGTTACTCGACCCGGGAGCCCCAGCATTTT
. | TRBD2 | TRBJ2-1 | 16 | TRBV10-1 | CASSELASGGRNEQFF | TGCGCCAGCAGTGAATTAGCTAGCGGCGGTCGTAATGAGCAGTTCTTC
few | TRBD2 | TRBJ2-3 | 19 | TRBV20-1 | CSARDTPSGGGWGTDTQYF | TGCAGTGCTAGAGATACCCCTAGCGGGGGCGGATGGGGCACAGATACGCAGTATTTT
. | . | TRBJ1-1 | 12 | TRBV28 | CASSNLNTEAFF | TGTGCCAGCAGTAATCTGAACACTGAAGCTTTCTTT
. | . | TRBJ1-1 | 14 | TRBV19 | CASSSQGMNTEAFF | TGTGCCAGTAGTTCACAGGGCATGAACACTGAAGCTTTCTTT
. | . | TRBJ1-2 | 19 | TRBV6-1 | CATSLLRDVVGQGLYGYTF | TGTGCCACCTCCCTCTTAAGGGACGTTGTGGGTCAGGGACTCTATGGCTACACCTTC
few | TRBD2 | TRBJ2-5 | 16 | TRBV6-2/TRBV6-3 | CASSYSGGGRQETQYF | TGTGCCAGCAGTTACTCTGGCGGGGGTAGGCAAGAGACCCAGTACTTC
few | . | TRBJ1-5 | 14 | TRBV28 | CASSSGQGNQPQHF | TGTGCCAGCAGTTCGGGGCAGGGAAATCAGCCCCAGCATTTT
. | . | TRBJ2-5 | 15 | TRBV2 | CASDGTGRTRETQYF | TGTGCCAGCGACGGTACCGGCAGGACGAGAGAGACCCAGTACTTC
. | . | TRBJ1-6 | 14 | TRBV19 | CASSIGHNNSPLHF | TGTGCCAGTAGTATCGGGCACAATAATTCACCCCTCCACTTT
few | TRBD1 | TRBJ1-1 | 15 | TRBV19 | CASSSGTGGRTEAFF | TGTGCCAGTAGTAGTGGGACAGGGGGCCGAACTGAAGCTTTCTTT
few | TRBD1 | TRBJ2-3 | 15 | TRBV20-1 | CSARTRGTGSDTQYF | TGCAGTGCTAGGACGCGGGGGACAGGGTCCGATACGCAGTATTTT
. | . | TRBJ1-5 | 21 | TRBV21-1 | CASSSTHPGGGDEVFSQPQHF | TGTGCCAGCAGCTCAACTCACCCCGGCGGGGGGGATGAAGTCTTTTCACAGCCCCAGCATTTT
. | TRBD1 | TRBJ1-5 | 12 | TRBV6-1 | CASRPDRPSWHF | TGTGCCAGCAGACCGGACAGGCCGTCTTGGCATTTT
few | . | TRBJ1-6 | 13 | TRBV2 | CASNAQGNSPLHF | TGTGCCAGCAACGCTCAGGGTAATTCACCCCTCCACTTT
once | . | TRBJ2-7 | 16 | TRBV10-3 | CAISNRGSTGSHEQYF | TGTGCCATCAGTAACCGGGGGTCGACGGGGAGCCACGAGCAGTACTTC
. | . | TRBJ1-5 | 14 | TRBV6-1 | CASSETTGNQPQHF | TGTGCCAGCAGTGAAACGACAGGTAATCAGCCCCAGCATTTT
medium-sized | . | TRBJ2-4 | 14 | TRBV27 | CASQPLGAKNIQYF | TGTGCCAGCCAGCCCCTCGGCGCCAAAAACATTCAGTACTTC